The 11 T cell receptor beta chains below were found in one sample sequenced in a study of Ad26.COV2.S vaccination and SARS-CoV-2 variants (dated by TCRdb to the early 2020s). The library was obtained by the immunoSEQ multiplex PCR assay. The table comes from immuneACCESS by way of TCRdb, which keeps in-frame sequences with V and J called. Part of the clones is missing from these tables; in studies checked, under half for an unresolved V gene and the rest for unknown reasons. The sample has roughly 700,000 clones on record, roughly 90% of them singletons. Jointly, the top ten make up around 1.4% of the sample. According to the study, the label for this sample's treatment or condition signals: some 19 received Ad26.COV2.S at low or high dose, single or two shots; 5 received placebo; per-sample allocation not given. For vaccine and placebo recipients, repertoires were sequenced using samples collected on day 63 after the first injection.

Sequences were derived from peripheral blood, sampled in a trial of Ad26.COV2.S vaccine versus placebo. The receptors originated from a person aged 18-60 years who received the Ad26.COV2.S COVID-19 vaccine or a placebo.

This clone was counted a single time. The V and J genes are TRBV7-2 and TRBJ2-7, with D hard to call. The V gene lost 1 base and the J gene lost 0 bases, with 7 bases spanning the gap. The CDR3 has 14 residues. The germline V gene has CDR1 SGHTA and CDR2 FQGNSA. CDR3 sequence reads: CASSLGTSSYEQYF. CDR3 in DNA: TGTGCCAGCAGCTTAGGGACCTCCTCCTACGAGCAGTACTTC. The variable domain in full, completed from reference TRBV7-2 and TRBJ2-7, reads GAGVSQSPSNKVTEKGKDVELRCDPISGHTALYWYRQSLGQGLEFLIYFQGNSAPDKSGLPSDRFSAERTGGSVSTLTIQRTQQEDSAVYLCASSLGTSSYEQYFGPGTRLTVT.

The J gene is TRBJ2-7, the V gene TRBV30, with 7 nucleotides matching TRBD1. CDR1 is GTSNPN and CDR2 is SVGIG in the germline V gene (reference sequence). This CDR3 spans 15 amino acids. The ends lost 5 bases at V and 1 base at J; junction bases unmatched: 11. CDR3 in amino acids: CAWLRVRGQSYEQYF. The CDR3 bases are TGTGCCTGGCTCCGGGTGAGGGGGCAGTCCTACGAGCAGTACTTC.

About this clone: The sample holds other DNA sequences that translate to the same CDR3. This chain uses TRBV6-5 with TRBJ2-7, with D possibly being TRBD1 (6 bases). With 0 bases removed from V and 2 bases from J, the gap between germline ends came to 8 bases. The CDR3 totals 14 residues. Germline-derived CDR1 and CDR2 are MNHEY and SVGAGI. The CDR3 DNA follows: TGTGCCAGCAGTTACTCGGGACAAACCTACGAGCAGTACTTC. Amino acids: CASSYSGQTYEQYF.

The CDR3 is CSVEDPISTGGNTEAFF. The CDR3 region has the DNA TGCAGCGTTGAAGACCCGATCTCCACAGGGGGAAACACTGAAGCTTTCTTT. This chain uses TRBV29-1 with TRBJ1-1, with 8 bases fitting TRBD1. Germline-derived CDR1 and CDR2 are SQVTM and ANQGSEA. This CDR3 has 17 amino acids. Trimming cost V 0 bases and J 2 bases; bases outside gene matches: 11.

The chain couples TRBV7-2 to TRBJ2-7; 14 bases map to TRBD2. CDR1 is SGHTA and CDR2 is FQGNSA in the germline V gene. The CDR3 spans 16 residues. The V segment lost 5 bases and the J segment 3 bases; nucleotides outside the gene matches: 6. The DNA for the CDR3 is TGTGCCAGCAGCGGTGGACTAGCGGGAGGCGGCTACGAGCAGTACTTC. It codes for CASSGGLAGGGYEQYF.

The V and J genes are TRBV29-1 and TRBJ2-5; the match to TRBD2 covers 8 bases. With 1 base clipped from V and 1 base from J, the junction kept 2 bases outside the gene matches. The CDR3 has 14 amino acids. The germline V gene has CDR1 SQVTM and CDR2 ANQGSEA. The CDR3 region has the DNA TGCAGCGTTGAAGGGGCGGGGGGCCAAGAGACCCAGTACTTC. Translated: CSVEGAGGQETQYF. The entire variable domain, with the rest obtained from reference TRBV29-1 and TRBJ2-5, is as follows: SAVISQKPSRDICQRGTSLTIQCQVDSQVTMMFWYRQQPGQSLTLIATANQGSEATYESGFVIDKFPISRPNLTFSTLTVSNMSPEDSSIYLCSVEGAGGQETQYFGPGTRLLVL.

The J gene is TRBJ2-1, the V gene TRBV6-2 or TRBV6-3; TRBD2 agrees at 10 bases. CDR1 is MNHEY, CDR2 SVGEGT, per germline. V lost 2 bases and J lost 6; bases outside the gene matches: 4. CDR3 length: 15 residues. The CDR3 loop reads CASSYPPSGSNEQFF. In DNA form, the CDR3 reads TGTGCCAGCAGTTACCCTCCTAGCGGGAGCAATGAGCAGTTCTTC.

The J gene is TRBJ2-1, the V gene TRBV11-1; the match to TRBD2 covers 8 bases. Germline values: CDR1 SGHAT, CDR2 FQDESV (reference sequence). CDR3 length equals 16 residues. V dropped 3 bases and J dropped 7; count of bases not matched to a gene: 11. The CDR3 loop is CASSFFAGGSSNEQFF. The CDR3 DNA sequence: TGTGCCAGCAGCTTTTTCGCGGGAGGATCCTCAAATGAGCAGTTCTTC. Full variable domain (remainder filled in from reference TRBV11-1 and TRBJ2-1): EAEVAQSPRYKITEKSQAVAFWCDPISGHATLYWYRQILGQGPELLVQFQDESVVDDSQLPKDRFSAERLKGVDSTLKIQPAELGDSAMYLCASSFFAGGSSNEQFFGPGTRLTVL.

This sequence joins TRBV5-1 and TRBJ1-2; D perhaps matches TRBD1 (6 bases). The CDR3 extends over 15 amino acids. From germline, CDR1 is SGHRS and CDR2 YFSETQ. V was cut by 0 bases and J by 4 bases, with 13 bases left in between. The CDR3 coding sequence is TGCGCCAGCAGCTTGGACGTGGGGGGCACCTATGGCTACACCTTC. Encoded protein: CASSLDVGGTYGYTF. Looking up the rest from reference TRBV5-1 and TRBJ1-2 gives the full variable domain: KAGVTQTPRYLIKTRGQQVTLSCSPISGHRSVSWYQQTPGQGLQFLFEYFSETQRNKGNFPGRFSGRQFSNSRSEMNVSTLELGDSALYLCASSLDVGGTYGYTFGSGTRLTVV.

This clone was recorded once. The rearrangement uses TRBV5-6 and TRBJ2-7; D ambiguous. Germline CDR1 is SGHDT and CDR2 is YYEEEE. V lost 1 base, J lost 2 bases, and 4 bases lay in between. The CDR3 length is 12 residues. The CDR3 is CASSLIPYEQYF. Written as DNA, the CDR3 is TGTGCCAGCAGCTTGATACCCTACGAGCAGTACTTC.

The chain carries TRBV5-1 and TRBJ1-4; 7 bases match TRBD1. CDR1 is SGHRS and CDR2 is YFSETQ in the germline V gene. This CDR3 has 15 amino acids. The V segment lost 3 bases and the J segment 0 bases; nucleotides outside the gene matches: 2. CDR3 region: CASSWGQPTNEKLFF. DNA of the CDR3: TGCGCCAGCAGCTGGGGACAGCCAACTAATGAAAAACTGTTTTTT. Together with reference TRBV5-1 and TRBJ1-4, the CDR3 gives the full variable domain: KAGVTQTPRYLIKTRGQQVTLSCSPISGHRSVSWYQQTPGQGLQFLFEYFSETQRNKGNFPGRFSGRQFSNSRSEMNVSTLELGDSALYLCASSWGQPTNEKLFFGSGTQLSVL.